The entry that follows covers one T cell receptor beta chain sequence. This clonotype was observed a handful of times. Its antigen remains unidentified. The sample holds no much larger clone one base away, and base qualities are not on file. This entry comes from a study of T cells after yellow fever vaccination (dated by TCRdb to between 2018 and 2020). Regarding the study in general: The SMART-Seq v4 Ultra Low Input RNA kit was used to prepare libraries from fractions with low cell numbers. Two healthy male donors made up the cohort, one aged 18 to 30 years and the other aged 30 to 40 years. To follow T-cell clones before and after primary and booster YFV17D yellow fever vaccination, bulk TCR alpha and beta repertoires were sequenced over time. Blood was collected at multiple timepoints before and after primary and secondary immunization, and bulk PBMC replicates and cell subsets were isolated.

The listed sequencing device is Illumina NovaSeq 6000. TCR cDNA was made using 5'RACE template switching, a step that added a universal primer site and unique molecular identifiers. Priming for cDNA synthesis came from both the TCR alpha and TCR beta constant segments. Library amplification used two PCR steps, and the second PCR step added sample barcodes and sequencing adapters. Libraries were sequenced on Illumina HiSeq 2500 (2x100 bp) or NovaSeq (2x150 bp). The source study handled its data this way. Reads were demultiplexed and collapsed into UMI consensus sequences with MIGEC, and V(D)J alignment was performed with MiXCR. Vaccine-responding clonotypes were identified with edgeR using replicate PBMC samples, with FDR below 0.01 and a log2 fold change above 5 up to day 15 being required. Each bulk clonotype was labeled CD4 or CD8 based on which sequenced repertoire, CD4 or CD8, contained the clonotype at higher abundance. The raw public reads went through TCRdb reprocessing: fastp at Q25, MiXCR clone calling, in-frame beta chains kept. Each CDR3 protein appears once, grouped with its most common genes and DNA. TCRdb, not the authors, supplied the V and J calls. The sample has a few hundred thousand distinct CDR3 sequences on record, around 13% of them singletons. The ten largest clones add up to 3.2% of the sample.

Read against the paper, the sample's treatment or condition label means: live attenuated yellow fever vaccine strain. A standard Ficoll-Paque protocol was used to isolate PBMCs from peripheral blood. CD4 and CD8 T-cell fractions were isolated with Dynabeads CD4 and CD8 positive selection kits. TriZol was used to extract RNA from bulk PBMCs, CD4 and CD8 fractions, and dextramer-positive and dextramer-negative fractions. Study-wide findings and limitations: Compared with the primary T-cell response, the secondary T-cell response was faster but weaker, reaching its peak on day 5 rather than on day 15. A small share of clonotypes occurred in both CD4 and CD8 compartments, likely arising from convergent recombination. Because abundant contaminating clonotypes from the bulk population could be contained in FACS-sorted repertoires, computational filtering was required. Most clones expanded after primary vaccination (96% of CD4 and 88% of CD8) were re-detected after the booster, suggesting that broad memory maintenance occurred. Because the study included only a couple of donors, the extent to which the findings can be generalized is limited.

The germline V gene specifies SGHDN as CDR1 and FVKESK as CDR2. V is reduced by 3 bases and J by 4 bases, leaving a spacing of 6 bases between them. The CDR3 measures 12 amino acids from cysteine to phenylalanine. The sequence is cut down to CDR3 DNA, 36 bases in frame from base 1. This sequence uses TRBV14 and TRBJ1-1, with no confident D gene call. The sample consisted of CD4+ T cells sorted from PBMCs, taken 15 days after the yellow fever booster vaccination. This sequence was found in a man between 18 and 29 years old who received the YFV17D yellow fever vaccine. Read as DNA, the sequence is TGTGCCAGCAGCCACGTACGCACTGAAGCTTTCTTT. Its translation is CASSHVRTEAFF.